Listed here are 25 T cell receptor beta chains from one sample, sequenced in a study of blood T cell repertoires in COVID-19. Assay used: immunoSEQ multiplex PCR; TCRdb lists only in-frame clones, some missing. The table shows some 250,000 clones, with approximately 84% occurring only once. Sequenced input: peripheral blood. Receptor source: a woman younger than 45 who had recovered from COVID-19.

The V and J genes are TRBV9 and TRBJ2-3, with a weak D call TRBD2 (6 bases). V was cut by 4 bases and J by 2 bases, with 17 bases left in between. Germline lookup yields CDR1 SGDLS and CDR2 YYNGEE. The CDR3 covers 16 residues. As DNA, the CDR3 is TGTGCCAGCAGCCCTCCTAGCGACGCCAACACAGATACGCAGTATTTT. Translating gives CASSPPSDANTDTQYF.

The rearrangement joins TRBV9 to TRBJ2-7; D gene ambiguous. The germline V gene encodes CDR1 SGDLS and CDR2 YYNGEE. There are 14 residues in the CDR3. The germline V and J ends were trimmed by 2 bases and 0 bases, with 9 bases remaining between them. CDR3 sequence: CASSVTRSSYEQYF. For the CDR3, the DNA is TGTGCCAGCAGCGTCACAAGAAGCTCCTACGAGCAGTACTTC.

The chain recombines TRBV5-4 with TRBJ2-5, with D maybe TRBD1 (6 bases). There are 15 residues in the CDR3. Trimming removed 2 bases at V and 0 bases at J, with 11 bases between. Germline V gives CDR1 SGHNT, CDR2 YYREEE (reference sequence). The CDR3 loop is CASSLSRTDQETQYF. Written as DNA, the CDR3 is TGTGCCAGCAGCTTATCCCGGACAGACCAAGAGACCCAGTACTTC.

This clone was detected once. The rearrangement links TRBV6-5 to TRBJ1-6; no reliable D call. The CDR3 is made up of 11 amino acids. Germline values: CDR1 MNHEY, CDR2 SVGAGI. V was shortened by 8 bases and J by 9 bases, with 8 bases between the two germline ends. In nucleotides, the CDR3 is TGTGCCAGCGGAGGTGTTTCACCCCTCCACTTT. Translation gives CASGGVSPLHF.

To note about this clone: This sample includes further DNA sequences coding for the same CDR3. CDR3 DNA: TGCGCCAGCAGCCAAGATCCAGCGGGGGGGACGGGGAATGAGCAGTTCTTC. Protein sequence: CASSQDPAGGTGNEQFF. This chain links TRBV4-3 with TRBJ2-1, with 10 bases lining up with TRBD2. This CDR3 is 17 amino acids long. Trimming removed 0 bases from V and 7 bases from J; junction bases left unmatched: 9. The germline V gene has CDR1 LGHNA and CDR2 YSLEER.

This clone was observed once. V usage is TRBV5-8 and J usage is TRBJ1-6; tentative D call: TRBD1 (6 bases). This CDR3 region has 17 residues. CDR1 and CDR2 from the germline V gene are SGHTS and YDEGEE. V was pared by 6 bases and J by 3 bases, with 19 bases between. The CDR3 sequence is CASTPWGGADYNSPLHF. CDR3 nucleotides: TGTGCCAGCACCCCCTGGGGGGGCGCCGACTATAATTCACCCCTCCACTTT.

The CDR3 DNA is TGTGCCAGCAGCGACGGACCCTACAGGGGGCGAGTAGTGATGGCTAATGAAAAACTGTTTTTT. It translates to CASSDGPYRGRVVMANEKLFF. The J gene is TRBJ1-4, the V gene TRBV9; 9 positions match TRBD1. Per the germline V gene, CDR1 is SGDLS and CDR2 is YYNGEE. The CDR3 covers 21 residues. Germline trimming cut 3 bases from V and 3 bases from J; bases unmatched to any gene: 21.

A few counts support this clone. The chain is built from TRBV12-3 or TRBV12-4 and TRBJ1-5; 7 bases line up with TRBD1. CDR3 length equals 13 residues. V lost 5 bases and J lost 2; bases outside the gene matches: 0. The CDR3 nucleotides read TGTGCCAGCAGTGACAGGGGCAATCAGCCCCAGCATTTT. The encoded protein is CASSDRGNQPQHF.

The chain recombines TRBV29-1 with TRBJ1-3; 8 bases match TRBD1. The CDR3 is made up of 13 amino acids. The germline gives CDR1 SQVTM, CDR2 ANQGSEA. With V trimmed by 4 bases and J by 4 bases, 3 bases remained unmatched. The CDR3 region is CSVGRDRGNTIYF. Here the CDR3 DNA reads TGCAGCGTTGGACGGGACAGGGGAAACACCATATATTTT.

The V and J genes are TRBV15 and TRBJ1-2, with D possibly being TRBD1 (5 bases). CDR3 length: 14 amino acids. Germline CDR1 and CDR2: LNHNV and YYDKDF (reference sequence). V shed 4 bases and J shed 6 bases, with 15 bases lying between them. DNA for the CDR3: TGTGCCACCAGCACGGGACTGATCTCCGATGGCTACACCTTC. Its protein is CATSTGLISDGYTF.

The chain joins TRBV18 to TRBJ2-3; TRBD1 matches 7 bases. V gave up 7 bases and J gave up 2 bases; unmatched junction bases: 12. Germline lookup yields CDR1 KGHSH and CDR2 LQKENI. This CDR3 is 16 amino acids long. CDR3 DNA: TGTGCCAGCTTTGGGGACAGAATCGATTCCACAGATACGCAGTATTTT. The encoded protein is CASFGDRIDSTDTQYF. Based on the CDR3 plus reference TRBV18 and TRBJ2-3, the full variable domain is NAGVMQNPRHLVRRRGQEARLRCSPMKGHSHVYWYRQLPEEGLKFMVYLQKENIIDESGMPKERFSAEFPKEGPSILRIQQVVRGDSAAYFCASFGDRIDSTDTQYFGPGTRLTVL.

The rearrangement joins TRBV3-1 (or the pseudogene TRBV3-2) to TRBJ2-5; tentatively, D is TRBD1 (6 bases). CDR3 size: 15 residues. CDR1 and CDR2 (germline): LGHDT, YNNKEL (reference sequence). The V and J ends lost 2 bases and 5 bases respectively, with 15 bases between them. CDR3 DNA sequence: TGTGCCAGCAGCCAAAACTTAGGGGGAGCTGAGACCCAGTACTTC. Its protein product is CASSQNLGGAETQYF.

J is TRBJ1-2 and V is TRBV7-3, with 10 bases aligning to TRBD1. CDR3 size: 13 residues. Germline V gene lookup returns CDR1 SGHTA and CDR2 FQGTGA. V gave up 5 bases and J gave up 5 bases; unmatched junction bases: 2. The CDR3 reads CASSAGQGYGYTF. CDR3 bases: TGTGCCAGCAGCGCGGGACAGGGGTATGGCTACACCTTC.

The CDR3 sequence is CASSPSDRGNEQYF. CDR3 in DNA: TGTGCCAGTAGTCCCTCCGACAGGGGCAACGAGCAGTACTTC. This rearrangement joins TRBV19 to TRBJ2-7; 8 bases fit TRBD1. Trimming removed 5 bases from V and 5 bases from J; junction bases left unmatched: 8. CDR1 and CDR2 from the germline V gene are LNHDA and SQIVND (reference sequence). This CDR3 has 14 amino acids. Drawing the rest from reference TRBV19 and TRBJ2-7, the complete variable domain is DGGITQSPKYLFRKEGQNVTLSCEQNLNHDAMYWYRQDPGQGLRLIYYSQIVNDFQKGDIAEGYSVSREKKESFPLTVTSAQKNPTAFYLCASSPSDRGNEQYFGPGTRLTVT.

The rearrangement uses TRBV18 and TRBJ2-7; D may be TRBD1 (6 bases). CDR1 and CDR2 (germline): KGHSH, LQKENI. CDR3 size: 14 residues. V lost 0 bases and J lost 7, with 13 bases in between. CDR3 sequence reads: CASSPPNRVGEQYF. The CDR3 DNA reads TGTGCCAGCTCACCACCGAACAGGGTGGGTGAGCAGTACTTC.

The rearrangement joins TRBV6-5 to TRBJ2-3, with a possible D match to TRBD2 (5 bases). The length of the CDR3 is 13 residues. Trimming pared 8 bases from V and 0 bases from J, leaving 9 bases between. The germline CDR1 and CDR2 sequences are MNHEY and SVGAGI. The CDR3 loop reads CASLAPSTDTQYF. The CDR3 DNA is TGTGCCAGCCTAGCTCCTAGCACAGATACGCAGTATTTT.

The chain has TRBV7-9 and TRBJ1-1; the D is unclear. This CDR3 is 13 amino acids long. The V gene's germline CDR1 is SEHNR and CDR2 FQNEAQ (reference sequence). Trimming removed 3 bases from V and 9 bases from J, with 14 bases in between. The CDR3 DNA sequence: TGTGCCAGCAGCTTGCGGGGAGAGGGTAAAGCTTTCTTT. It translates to CASSLRGEGKAFF.

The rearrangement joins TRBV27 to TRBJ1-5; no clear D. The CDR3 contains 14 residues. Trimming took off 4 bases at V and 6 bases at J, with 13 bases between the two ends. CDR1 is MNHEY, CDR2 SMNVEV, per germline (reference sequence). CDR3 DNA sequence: TGTGCCAGCAGTTCCGGGAGGTCCCTTCAGCCCCAGCATTTT. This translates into CASSSGRSLQPQHF.

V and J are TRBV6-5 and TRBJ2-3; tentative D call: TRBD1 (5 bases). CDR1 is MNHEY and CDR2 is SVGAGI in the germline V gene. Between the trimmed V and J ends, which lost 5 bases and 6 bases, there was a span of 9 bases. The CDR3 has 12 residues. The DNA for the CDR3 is TGTGCCAGCAGTACGAAGGGGGATACGCAGTATTTT. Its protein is CASSTKGDTQYF.

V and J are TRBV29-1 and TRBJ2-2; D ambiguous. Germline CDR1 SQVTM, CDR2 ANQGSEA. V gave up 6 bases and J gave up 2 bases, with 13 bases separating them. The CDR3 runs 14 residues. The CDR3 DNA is TGCAGCGTAGCCGTTACTTCAAACACCGGGGAGCTGTTTTTT. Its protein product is CSVAVTSNTGELFF.

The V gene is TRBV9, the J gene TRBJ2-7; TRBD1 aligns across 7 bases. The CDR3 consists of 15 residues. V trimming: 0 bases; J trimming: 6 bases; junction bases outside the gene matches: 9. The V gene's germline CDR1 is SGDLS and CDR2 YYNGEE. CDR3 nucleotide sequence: TGTGCCAGCAGCGTAGTGGCAGGGGGTTTTGCCGAGCAGTACTTC. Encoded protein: CASSVVAGGFAEQYF.

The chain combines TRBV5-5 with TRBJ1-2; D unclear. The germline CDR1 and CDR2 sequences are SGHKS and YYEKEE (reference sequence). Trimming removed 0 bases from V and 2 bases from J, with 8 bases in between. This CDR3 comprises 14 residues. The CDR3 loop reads CASSLDSGNYGYTF. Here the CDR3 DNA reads TGTGCCAGCAGCTTGGATTCGGGGAACTATGGCTACACCTTC.

The CDR3 region is CAWNPTGGTETQYF. In DNA, the CDR3 is TGTGCCTGGAACCCGACAGGGGGAACAGAGACCCAGTACTTC. V usage is TRBV30 and J usage is TRBJ2-5; 9 bases line up with TRBD1. The CDR3 covers 14 residues. Germline lookup yields CDR1 GTSNPN and CDR2 SVGIG (reference sequence). The ends lost 4 bases at V and 4 bases at J; junction bases unmatched: 7.

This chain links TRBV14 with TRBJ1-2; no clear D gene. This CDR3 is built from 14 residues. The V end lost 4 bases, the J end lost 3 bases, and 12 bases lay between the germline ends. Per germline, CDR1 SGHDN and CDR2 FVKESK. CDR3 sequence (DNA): TGTGCCAGCAGCCGTGGAGAATTTTACTATGGCTACACCTTC. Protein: CASSRGEFYYGYTF.

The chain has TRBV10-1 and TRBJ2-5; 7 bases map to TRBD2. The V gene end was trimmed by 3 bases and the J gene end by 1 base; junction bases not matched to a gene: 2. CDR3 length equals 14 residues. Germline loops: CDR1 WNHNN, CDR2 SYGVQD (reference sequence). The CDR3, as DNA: TGCGCCAGCAGTGATGGGGGGGTCCAAGAGACCCAGTACTTC. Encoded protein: CASSDGGVQETQYF.